The 14 T cell receptor beta chains presented below share a single source sample, sequenced in a study of control samples from healthy donors and cancer patients. This table comes from immunoSEQ multiplex PCR, and its TCRdb copy is limited to in-frame clones, with some not included. This table has about 130,000 clones, 80% to 95% appearing once. The sequenced material came from blood. These receptors were obtained from a young man in good health.

This sequence joins TRBV2 and TRBJ2-5; a possible D gene is TRBD2 (5 bases). Trimming removed 6 bases from V and 7 bases from J, with 9 bases in between. The length of the CDR3 is 11 residues. CDR1 and CDR2 (germline): SNHLY, FYNNEI. CDR3 protein: CASRREGTQYF. CDR3 sequence (DNA): TGTGCCAGCAGGAGGGAAGGGACCCAGTACTTC.

This CDR3 reads CASSFTGNEQFF. The CDR3 DNA reads TGTGCCAGCAGTTTCACAGGCAATGAGCAGTTCTTC. The rearrangement links TRBV28 to TRBJ2-1, with a weak D call TRBD1 (5 bases). The V and J ends lost 3 bases and 6 bases respectively, with 6 bases between them. CDR3 length: 12 residues. From germline, CDR1 is MDHEN and CDR2 SYDVKM.

The chain couples TRBV24-1 to TRBJ2-4, with 8 bases fitting TRBD1. The length of the CDR3 is 21 residues. V trimming: 5 bases; J trimming: 0 bases; junction bases outside the gene matches: 20. Germline V gives CDR1 KGHDR, CDR2 SFDVKD. The CDR3 sequence is CATSVVSRQGSSLLAKNIQYF. In DNA form, the CDR3 reads TGTGCCACCAGTGTTGTATCCCGACAGGGGAGTTCCCTCTTAGCCAAAAACATTCAGTACTTC.

This sequence joins TRBV5-1 and TRBJ2-1; the D gene is possibly TRBD1 (6 bases). The CDR3 spans 15 residues. The V gene's germline CDR1 is SGHRS and CDR2 YFSETQ. Trimming removed 4 bases from V and 1 base from J, with 12 bases in between. The CDR3 DNA is TGCGCCAGCAGCCCCGGACAGATTTCCTACAATGAGCAGTTCTTC. The encoded protein is CASSPGQISYNEQFF. The variable domain in full, completed from reference TRBV5-1 and TRBJ2-1, reads KAGVTQTPRYLIKTRGQQVTLSCSPISGHRSVSWYQQTPGQGLQFLFEYFSETQRNKGNFPGRFSGRQFSNSRSEMNVSTLELGDSALYLCASSPGQISYNEQFFGPGTRLTVL.

The chain recombines TRBV2 with TRBJ2-5, with 7 bases lining up with TRBD1. Germline CDR1 and CDR2: SNHLY and FYNNEI. The CDR3 contains 15 residues. J lost 4 bases, V lost 8 bases, and 13 bases had no gene match. In DNA, the CDR3 is TGTGCCAGCGCCTATCAGGGGGATGCTACAGAGACCCAGTACTTC. Amino acid sequence: CASAYQGDATETQYF.

The V and J genes are TRBV5-1 and TRBJ1-2; D is ambiguous. V was trimmed by 0 bases and J by 6 bases, leaving 12 bases between them. The germline gives CDR1 SGHRS, CDR2 YFSETQ. The CDR3 has 14 residues. CDR3 sequence (DNA): TGCGCCAGCAGCTTGGCCACGGGCAGTGATGGCTACACCTTC. Translating it yields CASSLATGSDGYTF.

The rearrangement uses TRBV9 and TRBJ1-2; 7 bases are shared with TRBD1. V trimming: 4 bases; J trimming: 8 bases; junction bases outside the gene matches: 11. Germline CDR1 and CDR2: SGDLS and YYNGEE. The CDR3 covers 14 residues. The CDR3 DNA follows: TGTGCCAGCAGCCAACTGACAGGGTCTAGGGGCTACACCTTC. Encoded protein: CASSQLTGSRGYTF.

The V and J genes are TRBV6-5 and TRBJ1-3; a weak D match, TRBD1 (5 bases). With 2 bases removed from V and 4 bases from J, the gap between germline ends came to 9 bases. The CDR3 length is 14 residues. Germline lookup yields CDR1 MNHEY and CDR2 SVGAGI. The CDR3 nucleotides are TGTGCCAGCAGTTACGGAAAGGGGGGAAACACCATATATTTT. Translating gives CASSYGKGGNTIYF.

This clone was recorded once. This chain joins TRBV5-1 and TRBJ1-1, with 7 bases identical to TRBD1. The CDR3 covers 16 residues. Germline V gives CDR1 SGHRS, CDR2 YFSETQ. Losses at the gene ends were 4 bases for V and 5 bases for J; bases not matched to a gene: 14. The CDR3 sequence is CASSPAMTGRGTEAFF. CDR3 sequence (DNA): TGCGCCAGCAGCCCTGCAATGACAGGGCGAGGTACTGAAGCTTTCTTT.

V and J are TRBV13 and TRBJ2-2, with TRBD1 matching over 9 bases. Germline lookup yields CDR1 PRHDT and CDR2 FYEKMQ (reference sequence). The CDR3 spans 16 residues. V was pared by 5 bases and J by 3 bases, with 7 bases of the junction left unmatched. CDR3 DNA: TGTGCCAGCAGCGAGGGACAGGGATACGACACCGGGGAGCTGTTTTTT. Protein sequence: CASSEGQGYDTGELFF.

The genes are TRBV27 and TRBJ2-7; 8 bases agree with TRBD1. The CDR3 loop spans 14 amino acids. Looked up from germline, CDR1 is MNHEY and CDR2 is SMNVEV (reference sequence). Trimming at V came to 6 bases and at J to 3 bases, leaving 7 bases not matched to a gene. This chain's CDR3 is CASSRTGSGYEQYF. CDR3 nucleotides: TGTGCCAGCAGCCGGACAGGGTCAGGCTACGAGCAGTACTTC.

V and J are TRBV25-1 and TRBJ2-7; TRBD1 agrees at 9 bases. Germline V gene sequence: CDR1 MGHDK, CDR2 SYGVNS. The V gene end was trimmed by 0 bases and the J gene end by 4 bases; junction bases not matched to a gene: 4. The CDR3 sequence is 15 residues long. This CDR3 is CASSEYGQGQYEQYF. The DNA for the CDR3 is TGTGCCAGCAGTGAATACGGACAGGGGCAATACGAGCAGTACTTC.

The V call is TRBV18, the J call TRBJ1-1; the match to TRBD1 covers 8 bases. After removal of 4 bases from V and 1 base from J, the junction contained 2 bases not matched to a gene. The CDR3 loop spans 14 amino acids. CDR1 and CDR2 from the germline V gene are KGHSH and LQKENI. The CDR3 DNA is TGTGCCAGCTCACGCGGACAGGGGAACACTGAAGCTTTCTTT. This translates into CASSRGQGNTEAFF.

This clone was seen a single time. The chain carries TRBV7-9 and TRBJ2-1; D may be TRBD1 (6 bases). V shed 4 bases and J shed 4 bases, with 14 bases lying between them. Germline values: CDR1 SEHNR, CDR2 FQNEAQ (reference sequence). The CDR3 covers 15 residues. CDR3 residues: CASSSRQDQYNEQFF. The DNA of the CDR3 is TGTGCCAGCAGCTCTCGACAGGACCAATACAATGAGCAGTTCTTC.